One TCR beta chain is described in this entry. This sample was taken from a study of shared clonotypes between healthy human individuals. Free of recent acute infections or vaccinations, the donors were healthy HIV-negative adults. The germline V gene has CDR1 MNHNS and CDR2 SASEGT. The CDR3 loop spans 13 amino acids. With 6 bases removed from V and 6 bases from J, the gap between germline ends came to 12 bases. Assay runs were performed at deep level. Profiled with immunoSEQ multiplex PCR; TCRdb holds only in-frame clones, not every one. The repertoire holds hundreds of thousands of clones, 55% to 75% seen once, with around 1.8% in the top ten.

The sequence was obtained from a woman younger than 45 in good health. The sequenced sample consisted of memory CD4+ T cells sorted from blood. The subset here: CD45RA-negative fraction. The V and J genes are TRBV6-1 and TRBJ1-5; no firm D call. In DNA, the CDR3 is TGTGCCAGCAGCGACTCGGACCTTCAGCCCCAGCATTTT. Residues: CASSDSDLQPQHF.